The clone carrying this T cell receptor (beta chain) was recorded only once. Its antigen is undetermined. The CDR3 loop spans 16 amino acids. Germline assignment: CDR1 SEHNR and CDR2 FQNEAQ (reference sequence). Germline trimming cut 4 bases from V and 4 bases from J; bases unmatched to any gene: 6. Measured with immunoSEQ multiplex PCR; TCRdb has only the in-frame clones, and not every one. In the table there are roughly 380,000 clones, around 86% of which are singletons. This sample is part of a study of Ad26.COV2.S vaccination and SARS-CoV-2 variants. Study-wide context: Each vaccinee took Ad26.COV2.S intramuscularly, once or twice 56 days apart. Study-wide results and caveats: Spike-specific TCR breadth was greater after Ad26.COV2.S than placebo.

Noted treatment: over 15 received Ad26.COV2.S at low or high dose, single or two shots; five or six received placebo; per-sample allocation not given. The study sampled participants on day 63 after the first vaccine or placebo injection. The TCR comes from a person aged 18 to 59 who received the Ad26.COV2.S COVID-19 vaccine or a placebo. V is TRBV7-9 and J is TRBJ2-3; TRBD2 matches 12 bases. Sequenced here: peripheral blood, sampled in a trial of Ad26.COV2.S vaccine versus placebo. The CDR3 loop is CASSSWLAGGPDTQYF. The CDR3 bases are TGTGCCAGCAGCTCCTGGCTAGCGGGGGGGCCAGATACGCAGTATTTT.